The T cell receptor beta chain under discussion was sequenced for a study of cytomegalovirus exposure and HLA in healthy donors. Study-wide points: The only immune exposure information that was available was CMV serostatus.

Regarding this clone: Its matching antigen is unknown.

Trimming removed 5 bases at V and 4 bases at J, with 9 bases between. CDR3 length: 12 amino acids. Germline CDR1 reads MNHNY; CDR2 reads SVGAGI (reference sequence). The PCR made use of 60 Vbeta and 13 Jbeta primers. The protocol was immunoSEQ multiplex PCR, while the TCRdb copy is restricted to in-frame clones and leaves out a portion. The sample holds some 71,000 clones, around 70% seen once. The origin of this receptor is a woman aged 30 to 39 in good health and CMV-seropositive. The sequenced sample consisted of PBMCs. The chain uses TRBV6-6 and TRBJ2-7; D may be TRBD1 (5 bases). For the CDR3, the DNA is TGTGCCAGCAGTCTCAACAGGTACGAGCAGTACTTC. Protein sequence: CASSLNRYEQYF.